The 17 T cell receptor beta chains given below trace back to one sample, sequenced in a study of T-cell reconstitution after alpha-beta-depleted transplantation in children. Preparation of the TCRbeta library involved a method that used unique molecular identifiers. TCRdb itself ran the PCR reads through MiXCR, one entry per CDR3 protein. The profile shows 300,000 to 400,000 distinct CDR3 sequences, roughly 25% of them singletons. The material sequenced was PBMCs, mostly from graft donor cells, taken 180 days after TCRalphabeta/CD19-depleted stem cell transplant. These receptors were obtained from a male patient aged 5 to 17 who had a stem cell transplant for acute lymphoblastic leukemia, so the T cells may come from the graft donor.

V and J are TRBV5-1 and TRBJ2-5; TRBD2 is a possible D gene (6 bases). The CDR3 runs 14 residues. Trimming removed 0 bases at V and 5 bases at J, with 11 bases between. Germline-derived CDR1 and CDR2 are SGHRS and YFSETQ. The CDR3 reads CASSLGGVYETQYF. Here the CDR3 DNA reads TGCGCCAGCAGCTTGGGGGGGGTTTATGAGACCCAGTACTTC.

Note on this clonotype: A read error may be the cause here, since a much bigger clone is one base away. The chain joins TRBV7-2 to TRBJ2-5; 7 bases are shared with TRBD1. The ends lost 5 bases at V and 1 base at J; junction bases unmatched: 7. This CDR3 has 15 residues. Germline V gene sequence: CDR1 SGHTA, CDR2 FQGNSA. The CDR3 sequence: CASSMGTALQETQYF. CDR3 DNA sequence: TGTGCCAGCAGCATGGGGACAGCTCTCCAAGAGACCCAGTACTTC.

The rearrangement joins TRBV7-3 to TRBJ2-1, with 10 bases aligning to TRBD1. The trim removed 5 bases at V and 7 bases at J, leaving 8 bases unmatched. The CDR3 length is 15 residues. From germline, CDR1 is SGHTA and CDR2 FQGTGA. CDR3 in DNA: TGTGCCAGCAGCCCTGGACAGGGGGGAAAAAATGAGCAGTTCTTC. Translating it yields CASSPGQGGKNEQFF.

V usage is TRBV20-1 and J usage is TRBJ2-3, with a possible D match to TRBD2 (5 bases). Per germline, CDR1 DFQATT and CDR2 SNEGSKA (reference sequence). V lost 5 bases to trimming and J lost 14 bases, with 20 bases between them. There are 12 residues in the CDR3. The CDR3 spells CSAPPRLAAVYF. The CDR3 DNA sequence: TGCAGTGCTCCCCCTCGGCTAGCCGCAGTGTATTTT.

The chain uses TRBV9 and TRBJ2-1; the D gene could be TRBD1 or TRBD2 (7 bases each). Germline V CDR1 and CDR2: SGDLS, YYNGEE. Deletions cut 6 bases from V and 2 bases from J, with 18 bases between. There are 16 residues in the CDR3. The CDR3 is CASTGAGDRPYNEQFF. CDR3 DNA sequence: TGTGCCAGCACGGGGGCGGGGGACAGACCCTACAATGAGCAGTTCTTC.

This chain joins TRBV20-1 and TRBJ1-2; perhaps TRBD1 as D (5 bases). The CDR3 has 15 amino acids. The ends were cut back, 1 base at V and 4 bases at J, with 16 bases in the middle. Germline V gives CDR1 DFQATT, CDR2 SNEGSKA (reference sequence). The CDR3 coding sequence is TGCAGTGCTAGAGCCCAGGGTTGGCGCGGCTATGGCTACACCTTC. Protein product: CSARAQGWRGYGYTF.

The V call is TRBV20-1, the J call TRBJ2-2; 9 bases are shared with TRBD1. The CDR3 length is 18 residues. Trimming cost V 3 bases and J 3 bases; bases outside gene matches: 14. The germline V gene encodes CDR1 DFQATT and CDR2 SNEGSKA (reference sequence). The CDR3 region has the DNA TGCAGTGCTAGCTTACTCGGTGGAGGACAGGGGTACACCGGGGAGCTGTTTTTT. This translates into CSASLLGGGQGYTGELFF.

At least ten counts were recorded for this clonotype. The J gene is TRBJ2-1, the V gene TRBV5-1; 9 bases align to TRBD2. Germline V lookup: CDR1 SGHRS, CDR2 YFSETQ. The CDR3 runs to 17 residues. V lost 3 bases and J lost 0; bases outside the gene matches: 7. The CDR3 nucleotides are TGCGCCAGCAGCTCGGGACTAGCATCGAGCTCCTACAATGAGCAGTTCTTC. This codes for CASSSGLASSSYNEQFF.

V and J are TRBV7-9 and TRBJ2-7, with TRBD2 matching 7 bases. The trim removed 2 bases at V and 3 bases at J, leaving 13 bases unmatched. CDR3 length: 17 amino acids. Germline CDR1 is SEHNR and CDR2 is FQNEAQ (reference sequence). The CDR3 reads CASSLRLALRRNYEQYF. In DNA form, the CDR3 reads TGTGCCAGCAGCTTACGACTAGCCCTCCGGCGAAACTACGAGCAGTACTTC.

The table lists this clonotype with a few counts. The chain couples TRBV12-3 or TRBV12-4 to TRBJ1-3; D is unclear. Trimming pared 6 bases from V and 0 bases from J, leaving 15 bases between. The CDR3 consists of 16 residues. CDR3 coding DNA: TGTGCCAGCAGGGGTGGGCTCCAGCGCTCTGGAAACACCATATATTTT. Encoded protein: CASRGGLQRSGNTIYF.

V and J are TRBV6-2 or TRBV6-3 and TRBJ2-7; 8 bases are a match to TRBD1. Trimming cost V 4 bases and J 1 base; bases outside gene matches: 6. Looked up from germline, CDR1 is MNHEY and CDR2 is SVGEGT. This CDR3 comprises 15 residues. CDR3 sequence reads: CASSSTGTGSYEQYF. The CDR3 DNA follows: TGTGCCAGCAGTTCCACCGGGACAGGATCCTACGAGCAGTACTTC.

This clonotype was seen a handful of times. The chain is built from TRBV2 and TRBJ2-7; possible D gene TRBD2, 5 bases. Germline CDR1 SNHLY, CDR2 FYNNEI. V was pared by 7 bases and J by 4 bases, with 20 bases between. The CDR3 extends over 15 amino acids. CDR3 region: CASTTSLEFPYEQYF. The CDR3 region has the DNA TGTGCCAGCACCACTTCACTAGAGTTTCCGTACGAGCAGTACTTC.

This clonotype was detected a few times. V gene TRBV11-2 combines with J gene TRBJ1-1; D call uncertain. This CDR3 has 12 residues. The germline V gene has CDR1 SGHAT and CDR2 FQNNGV. With 1 base removed from V and 8 bases from J, the gap between germline ends came to 8 bases. CDR3 sequence reads: CASSLVYSEAFF. In nucleotides, the CDR3 is TGTGCCAGCAGCTTAGTGTATTCCGAAGCTTTCTTT.

The chain uses TRBV6-5 and TRBJ2-7, with D tentatively TRBD1 (6 bases). The V gene's germline CDR1 is MNHEY and CDR2 SVGAGI. With 0 bases removed from V and 4 bases from J, the gap between germline ends came to 13 bases. The CDR3 is made up of 15 amino acids. CDR3 sequence (DNA): TGTGCCAGCAGTTACTCTCAGGGGTTGCCTTACGAGCAGTACTTC. This encodes CASSYSQGLPYEQYF.

This clonotype was counted between two and nine times. This sequence joins TRBV28 and TRBJ2-5; 8 nucleotides align to TRBD2. Losses at the gene ends were 5 bases for V and 5 bases for J; bases not matched to a gene: 7. The CDR3 contains 14 residues. Germline values: CDR1 MDHEN, CDR2 SYDVKM. The CDR3 DNA is TGTGCCAGCAGTCGGTTAGCGGGACGGGAGACCCAGTACTTC. Its translation: CASSRLAGRETQYF.

The V and J genes are TRBV5-1 and TRBJ1-6; the D gene is possibly TRBD1 (6 bases). V dropped 4 bases and J dropped 10 bases, with 15 bases sitting between them. This CDR3 has 14 amino acids. Germline-derived CDR1 and CDR2 are SGHRS and YFSETQ. The CDR3 region is CASSPLEGDSPLHF. In nucleotides, the CDR3 is TGCGCCAGCAGCCCTCTTGAGGGGGACTCACCCCTCCACTTT.

The table lists this clonotype with a few counts. The chain joins TRBV5-6 to TRBJ2-3; 11 bases agree with TRBD2. CDR1 is SGHDT, CDR2 YYEEEE, per germline. The V and J ends lost 4 bases and 3 bases, in that order; junction bases with no gene match: 10. This CDR3 has 17 residues. The CDR3 nucleotides read TGTGCCAGCAGCCCATTAGCGGGAGGGCGTTTAACAGATACGCAGTATTTT. Amino acid sequence: CASSPLAGGRLTDTQYF.